Listed below are T cell receptor beta chains from one sample, sequenced in a study of control samples from healthy donors and cancer patients. Sequencing was performed with immunoSEQ multiplex PCR; in TCRdb, only in-frame clones are kept and a portion is missing. The sample holds about 170,000 clones, 80% to 90% seen once. What was sequenced was blood. The receptors were gathered from a man aged 25-45 years in good health. CDR3s include the opening cysteine and the closing phenylalanine or tryptophan. A D gene is named only where the DNA matches it firmly. Where a row states a size, it is once, few, many or the class of an expanded clone; other rows omit it.

>TRBJ2-1|TRBV7-9|NA|NA
TGTGCCAGCAGCTTAGCTTCGGGGGATGGAAAAAATGAGCAGTTCTTC
CASSLASGDGKNEQFF
>TRBJ1-4|TRBV7-9|NA|NA
TGTGCCAGCAGCCAAGGTTTTCAAGGGGGAGCGAATGAAAAACTGTTTTTT
CASSQGFQGGANEKLFF
>TRBJ2-3|TRBV5-4|NA|NA
TGTGCCAGCAGCTTAACCGGGAGTGGCACAGATACGCAGTATTTT
CASSLTGSGTDTQYF
>TRBJ2-2|TRBV2|NA|NA
TGTGCCAGCAGTGAAGCCTCCGCTGGCCAGCCAGGGGACGGGGAGCTGTTTTTT
CASSEASAGQPGDGELFF
>TRBJ2-1|TRBV24-1|NA|NA
TGTGCCACCAGTGATTTGGGAGGGAATGAGCAGTTCTTC
CATSDLGGNEQFF
>TRBJ1-2|TRBV10-3|NA|NA
TGTGCCATCAGTGAGGCTCGGGACGACGACTCACATGGCTACACCTTC
CAISEARDDDSHGYTF
>TRBJ1-5|TRBV19|NA|NA
TGTGCCAGTAGTTTTCTCCTTGGGGCAGGGATTAGCAATCAGCCCCAGCATTTT
CASSFLLGAGISNQPQHF
>TRBJ2-7|TRBV27|NA|NA
TGTGCCAGCAGTCCTGGGACGGGACCCTACGAGCAGTACTTC
CASSPGTGPYEQYF
>TRBJ2-1|TRBV27|NA|NA
TGTGCCAGCAGTCTCGCTCCCCCGGGGCCCGGAAGAGGCAATGAGCAGTTCTTC
CASSLAPPGPGRGNEQFF
>TRBJ2-1|TRBV29-1|NA|TRBD1
TGCAGCGGGTGGGACAGGGGGCTAAATGAGCAGTTCTTC
CSGWDRGLNEQFF
>TRBJ1-4|TRBV5-4|NA|NA
TGTGCCAGCAGCTCGGGGACTAATGGAAAACTGTTTTTT
CASSSGTNGKLFF
>TRBJ1-2|TRBV28|NA|TRBD1
TGTGCCAGCAGTTTTATCGGGACAGGGGGAAGTAACTATGGCTACACCTTC
CASSFIGTGGSNYGYTF
>TRBJ2-2|TRBV5-1|NA|NA
TGCGCCAGCAGGCCTAATAACACCGGGGAGCTGTTTTTT
CASRPNNTGELFF
>TRBJ1-2|TRBV14|NA|TRBD1
TGTGCCAGCAGCCGAGACAGGGTGGCCTATGGCTACACCTTC
CASSRDRVAYGYTF
>TRBJ2-3|TRBV7-2|NA|NA
TGTGCCAGCAGCTTAGGCCCCAATACGCAGTATTTT
CASSLGPNTQYF
>TRBJ1-5|TRBV19|NA|TRBD1
TGCGCCAGTCGGGACAGCGCTTTCAATCAGCCCCAGCATTTT
CASRDSAFNQPQHF
>TRBJ1-1|TRBV19|NA|NA
TGTGCCAGTAGTAGCTCCAGGGTGATGAACACTGAAGCTTTCTTT
CASSSSRVMNTEAFF
>TRBJ1-1|TRBV28|NA|NA
TGTGCCAGCAGTTTTTTTTCGAACACTGAAGCTTTCTTT
CASSFFSNTEAFF
>TRBJ2-7|TRBV7-9|few|NA
TGTGCCAGCAGCCCGCGGACACTTCAGCAGTACTTC
CASSPRTLQQYF
>TRBJ2-1|TRBV13|once|TRBD2
TGTGCCAGCAGCTTAGGTCGTCGAGCGGGGGGCCCAAGCTCCTACAATGAGCAGTTCTTC
CASSLGRRAGGPSSYNEQFF
>TRBJ1-4|TRBV2|NA|NA
TGTGCCAGCACTTCTTCTTACCGGTCCCTAATTTTT
CASTSSYRSLIF
>TRBJ2-2|TRBV3-1/TRBV3-2|NA|NA
TGTGCCAGCAGCTTCCCTGCGGGTAGGGGCAGGGCCGGGGAGCTGTTTTTT
CASSFPAGRGRAGELFF
>TRBJ2-1|TRBV13|NA|TRBD2
TGTGCCAGCAGCCGCGGCGGCGGGAGCTCCTACAATGAGCAGTTCTTC
CASSRGGGSSYNEQFF
>TRBJ1-1|TRBV19|NA|NA
TGTGCCAGTAAGGCGCGGGGGATGAACACTGAAGCTTTCTTT
CASKARGMNTEAFF
>TRBJ2-7|TRBV28|NA|NA
TGTGCCAGCAGTGGGGTAAACTACGCCTCCTACGAGCAGTACTTC
CASSGVNYASYEQYF
>TRBJ1-2|TRBV28|once|NA
TGTGCCAGCAGCCCTTCCCCCCCACGCGGCTACACCTTC
CASSPSPPRGYTF
>TRBJ1-5|TRBV27|NA|NA
TGTGCCAGCAGTTTAATAGGGCCGGATCAGCCCCAGCATTTT
CASSLIGPDQPQHF
>TRBJ2-5|TRBV20-1|NA|TRBD2
TGCAGCTTGTGGGGGGGAGAGACCCAGTACTTC
CSLWGGETQYF